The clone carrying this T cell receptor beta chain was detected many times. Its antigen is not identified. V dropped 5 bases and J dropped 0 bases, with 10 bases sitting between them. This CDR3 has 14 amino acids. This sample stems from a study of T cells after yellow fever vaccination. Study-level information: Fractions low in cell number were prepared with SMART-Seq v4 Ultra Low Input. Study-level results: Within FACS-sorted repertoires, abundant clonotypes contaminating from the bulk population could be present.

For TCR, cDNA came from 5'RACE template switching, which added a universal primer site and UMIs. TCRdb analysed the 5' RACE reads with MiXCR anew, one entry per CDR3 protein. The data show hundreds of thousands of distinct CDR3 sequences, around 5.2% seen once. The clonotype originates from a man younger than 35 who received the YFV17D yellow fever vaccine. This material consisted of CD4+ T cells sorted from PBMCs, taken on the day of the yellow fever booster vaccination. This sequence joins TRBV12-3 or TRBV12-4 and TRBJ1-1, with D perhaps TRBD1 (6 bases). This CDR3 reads CASSLNRVNTEAFF. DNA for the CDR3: TGTGCCAGCAGTCTAAACAGGGTGAACACTGAAGCTTTCTTT.